These 4 T cell receptor beta chains originate from one sample sequenced in a study of cytomegalovirus exposure and HLA in healthy donors. Repertoires were generated with immunoSEQ multiplex PCR, while TCRdb's copy carries only in-frame clones and drops some. The repertoire holds some 120,000 clones, with just under 90% as singletons. Sequenced: PBMCs. The source is a young man in good health and CMV-seronegative.

In regard to this clone: This sample also contains other DNA sequences that code for the same CDR3. The genes are TRBV4-2 and TRBJ2-7, with D maybe TRBD1 (5 bases). This CDR3 is 14 amino acids long. The V and J ends lost 1 base and 2 bases respectively, with 9 bases between them. CDR1 LGHNA and CDR2 YNFKEQ come from the germline V gene. This chain's CDR3 is CASSQGTGTYEQYF. The CDR3 region has the DNA TGTGCCAGCAGCCAAGGAACAGGAACCTACGAGCAGTACTTC.

The J gene is TRBJ1-4, the V gene TRBV29-1, with 8 bases aligning to TRBD1. V was clipped by 6 bases and J by 14 bases; unmatched bases: 8. The CDR3 totals 11 residues. In germline, CDR1 is SQVTM, CDR2 ANQGSEA. Written as DNA, the CDR3 is TGCAGCGTCCTAAACAGGGGGGTGCTGTTTTTT. This encodes CSVLNRGVLFF.

The chain recombines TRBV5-6 with TRBJ1-5, with unresolved D. V was shortened by 8 bases and J by 2 bases, with 14 bases between the two germline ends. CDR3 size: 14 residues. Looked up from germline, CDR1 is SGHDT and CDR2 is YYEEEE. CDR3 amino acids: CASNYREGNQPQHF. The CDR3, as DNA: TGTGCCAGTAACTATCGGGAGGGCAATCAGCCCCAGCATTTT.

The rearrangement uses TRBV5-1 and TRBJ2-5; D possibly corresponds to TRBD1 (6 bases). This CDR3 spans 14 amino acids. The germline CDR1 and CDR2 sequences are SGHRS and YFSETQ. V dropped 6 bases and J dropped 4 bases, with 16 bases sitting between them. CDR3 nucleotide sequence: TGCGCCAGCACACTACAGGGCTTCGGAGAGACCCAGTACTTC. Translated, it gives CASTLQGFGETQYF.